What follows are 30 T cell receptor beta chains derived from one specimen sequenced in a study of siplizumab effects on memory and regulatory T cells. The method was immunoSEQ multiplex PCR; TCRdb's version includes in-frame clones alone and lacks a portion of them. The sample carries roughly 100,000 clones, 92% recorded once. The material sequenced was CD4+ T cells sorted from blood. These TCRs come from a human donor in good health.

This chain uses TRBV19 with TRBJ1-2; 8 bases agree with TRBD1. CDR1 and CDR2 from the germline V gene are LNHDA and SQIVND (reference sequence). This CDR3 comprises 15 residues. Unmatched junction bases numbered 7, after V lost 0 bases and J lost 7 bases. The CDR3 nucleotides are TGTGCCAGTAGTATAGAGAGAGGACAGGGTAGTGGCTACACCTTC. Translation gives CASSIERGQGSGYTF.

Only a few counts were recorded for this clone. The J gene is TRBJ2-7, the V gene TRBV10-3; D uncertain. V was shortened by 6 bases and J by 0 bases, with 9 bases between the two germline ends. This CDR3 contains 13 residues. CDR1 is ENHRY and CDR2 is SYGVKD in the germline V gene. CDR3 sequence: CAIRDMGSYEQYF. For the CDR3, the DNA is TGTGCCATCAGGGATATGGGCTCCTACGAGCAGTACTTC.

This clone turned up a few times. The chain joins TRBV30 to TRBJ2-6; D uncertain. This CDR3 contains 15 residues. Deletions cut 4 bases from V and 0 bases from J, with 10 bases between. CDR1 and CDR2 (germline): GTSNPN, SVGIG (reference sequence). CDR3 loop: CAWNPASSGANVLTF. Written as DNA, the CDR3 is TGTGCCTGGAACCCGGCCAGCTCTGGGGCCAACGTCCTGACTTTC.

This chain uses TRBV28 with TRBJ2-4; D perhaps matches TRBD1 (6 bases). This CDR3 region has 17 residues. Germline V gives CDR1 MDHEN, CDR2 SYDVKM. Deletions cut 1 base from V and 1 base from J, with 14 bases between. The CDR3 DNA is TGTGCCAGCAGTTTATTCACAGGGAATGGGGCCAAAAACATTCAGTACTTC. It translates to CASSLFTGNGAKNIQYF.

J is TRBJ2-3 and V is TRBV7-8; no reliable D call. Per germline, CDR1 SGHVS and CDR2 FQNEAQ. This CDR3 is built from 14 residues. V lost 5 bases to trimming and J lost 5 bases, with 14 bases between them. The CDR3 sequence is CASSATREVDTQYF. CDR3 nucleotide sequence: TGTGCCAGCAGCGCTACAAGAGAGGTAGATACGCAGTATTTT.

The J gene is TRBJ2-7, the V gene TRBV5-1, with 10 nucleotides matching TRBD2. J was trimmed by 3 bases and V by 4 bases; bases with no gene match: 13. The CDR3 has 17 residues. CDR1 is SGHRS and CDR2 is YFSETQ in the germline V gene. The CDR3 bases are TGCGCCAGCAGCCCCAGACCTCCTAGCGGGAGATACTACGAGCAGTACTTC. Its protein product is CASSPRPPSGRYYEQYF.

The rearrangement joins TRBV7-2 to TRBJ2-5; D is uncertain. V lost 5 bases, J lost 0 bases, and 7 bases lay in between. CDR3 length: 13 residues. Germline V gene lookup returns CDR1 SGHTA and CDR2 FQGNSA. CDR3 region: CASSLDHQETQYF. CDR3 bases: TGTGCCAGCAGCCTAGACCACCAAGAGACCCAGTACTTC.

This clone was observed once. V usage is TRBV19 and J usage is TRBJ1-1, with 8 bases identical to TRBD1. The V and J ends lost 7 bases and 4 bases, in that order; junction bases with no gene match: 5. The CDR3 covers 13 residues. Germline loops: CDR1 LNHDA, CDR2 SQIVND (reference sequence). The CDR3 here is CASTTGGGTEAFF. DNA for the CDR3: TGTGCCAGTACCACAGGGGGTGGCACTGAAGCTTTCTTT.

The V call is TRBV19, the J call TRBJ1-6, with D uncertain. The CDR3 consists of 15 residues. The V and J ends lost 4 bases and 7 bases respectively, with 14 bases between them. CDR1 LNHDA and CDR2 SQIVND come from the germline V gene (reference sequence). The CDR3 is CASSSAQMGNSPLHF. CDR3 coding DNA: TGTGCCAGTAGTAGCGCCCAAATGGGCAATTCACCCCTCCACTTT.

The V and J genes are TRBV29-1 and TRBJ2-6; D call uncertain. The germline V gene encodes CDR1 SQVTM and CDR2 ANQGSEA. This CDR3 contains 14 residues. V gave up 6 bases and J gave up 0 bases, with 9 bases separating them. CDR3 DNA: TGCAGCGTCGCTAAAAACTCTGGGGCCAACGTCCTGACTTTC. This codes for CSVAKNSGANVLTF.

CDR3 DNA sequence: TGTGCCTGGACGGTTCCGCGGTTCTCTGGGGCCAACGTCCTGACTTTC. Its translation is CAWTVPRFSGANVLTF. The chain uses TRBV30 and TRBJ2-6, with unresolved D. CDR1 and CDR2 (germline): GTSNPN, SVGIG (reference sequence). The CDR3 is 16 amino acids. Trimming took 4 bases from V and 0 from J, leaving 13 bases between them.

J is TRBJ2-7 and V is TRBV5-4; TRBD2 matches 9 bases. V was clipped by 1 base and J by 3 bases; unmatched bases: 5. CDR1 and CDR2 (germline): SGHNT, YYREEE (reference sequence). The CDR3 sequence is 15 residues long. In nucleotides, the CDR3 is TGTGCCAGCAGCTTGCTTAGCGGGAGTGGCTACGAGCAGTACTTC. This codes for CASSLLSGSGYEQYF.

Worth noting for this clone: The junction departs from the called germline gene at one end, perhaps through a read error. This chain joins TRBV6-5 and TRBJ2-1, with unresolved D. This CDR3 region has 11 residues. Per the germline V gene, CDR1 is MNHEY and CDR2 is SVGAGI. DNA for the CDR3: TGTGCCAGCGGCCGGGCTGCCGCTGATGTCTTC. This sequence encodes CASGRAAADVF.

The chain employs TRBV5-4 and TRBJ1-1; no firm D call. The CDR3 sequence is 15 residues long. The germline V and J ends were trimmed by 0 bases and 1 base, with 10 bases remaining between them. Germline loops: CDR1 SGHNT, CDR2 YYREEE (reference sequence). The CDR3 DNA reads TGTGCCAGCAGCTTGGAACGGCTACAGAACACTGAAGCTTTCTTT. It is translated as CASSLERLQNTEAFF.

This clone was found a few times. This rearrangement joins TRBV2 to TRBJ2-7; D perhaps matches TRBD1 (6 bases). The CDR3 covers 15 residues. Trimming took off 8 bases at V and 1 base at J, with 18 bases between the two ends. Germline CDR1 is SNHLY and CDR2 is FYNNEI. The CDR3 coding sequence is TGTGCCAGCCGTCCATCAGGACAGCCTTCCTACGAGCAGTACTTC. It encodes CASRPSGQPSYEQYF. The variable domain in full, with the rest retrieved from reference TRBV2 and TRBJ2-7, is EPEVTQTPSHQVTQMGQEVILRCVPISNHLYFYWYRQILGQKVEFLVSFYNNEISEKSEIFDDQFSVERPDGSNFTLKIRSTKLEDSAMYFCASRPSGQPSYEQYFGPGTRLTVT.

The V gene is TRBV5-1, the J gene TRBJ2-6, with 10 bases that match TRBD1. The V gene end was trimmed by 0 bases and the J gene end by 3 bases; junction bases not matched to a gene: 3. The CDR3 has 17 amino acids. Germline CDR1 and CDR2: SGHRS and YFSETQ. The DNA of the CDR3 is TGCGCCAGCAGCTTGGGACAGGGGGCCGGTGGGGCCAACGTCCTGACTTTC. It translates to CASSLGQGAGGANVLTF.

This clone was detected only a few times. The chain has TRBV19 and TRBJ1-1; no reliable D call. The CDR3 length is 13 residues. Germline assignment: CDR1 LNHDA and CDR2 SQIVND (reference sequence). The germline V and J ends were trimmed by 6 bases and 1 base, with 9 bases remaining between them. This chain's CDR3 is CASSRMSNTEAFF. CDR3 bases: TGTGCCAGTAGCCGGATGTCGAACACTGAAGCTTTCTTT. The full variable domain, rest sourced from reference TRBV19 and TRBJ1-1, is DGGITQSPKYLFRKEGQNVTLSCEQNLNHDAMYWYRQDPGQGLRLIYYSQIVNDFQKGDIAEGYSVSREKKESFPLTVTSAQKNPTAFYLCASSRMSNTEAFFGQGTRLTVV.

This clone was counted once. This rearrangement joins TRBV30 to TRBJ2-1, with 9 bases that match TRBD1. Germline assignment: CDR1 GTSNPN and CDR2 SVGIG (reference sequence). Unmatched junction bases numbered 3, after V lost 3 bases and J lost 6 bases. The CDR3 is 13 residues long. This chain's CDR3 is CAWRQGALNEQFF. As DNA, the CDR3 is TGTGCCTGGAGACAGGGGGCACTCAATGAGCAGTTCTTC.

This clone appeared a single time. The V and J genes are TRBV27 and TRBJ2-2, with D perhaps TRBD2 (6 bases). Trimming removed 5 bases at V and 7 bases at J, with 11 bases between. CDR1 is MNHEY, CDR2 SMNVEV, per germline (reference sequence). The CDR3 is made up of 13 amino acids. The CDR3 DNA follows: TGTGCCAGCAGTATAACTAGCTTCGGGGAGCTGTTTTTT. This encodes CASSITSFGELFF.

The chain is built from TRBV27 and TRBJ2-7; D perhaps matches TRBD1 (5 bases). V gave up 8 bases and J gave up 4 bases, with 27 bases separating them. CDR1 is MNHEY, CDR2 SMNVEV, per germline (reference sequence). This CDR3 has 17 residues. CDR3 sequence reads: CASPPRCQGNEPYEQYF. The CDR3 region has the DNA TGTGCCAGCCCCCCCCGGTGCCAGGGTAACGAACCTTACGAGCAGTACTTC.

This clone was detected once. V is TRBV18 and J is TRBJ2-7; TRBD1 is a possible D gene (5 bases). Germline values: CDR1 KGHSH, CDR2 LQKENI. The CDR3 sequence is 13 residues long. V was clipped by 2 bases and J by 11 bases, with 16 bases between them. CDR3 residues: CASSPVQGVLEYF. CDR3 nucleotide sequence: TGTGCCAGCTCACCAGTCCAGGGTGTCTTGGAGTACTTC.

The genes are TRBV10-3 and TRBJ2-2, with D tentatively TRBD2 (5 bases). V was shortened by 6 bases and J by 5 bases, with 13 bases between the two germline ends. Looked up from germline, CDR1 is ENHRY and CDR2 is SYGVKD. CDR3 length equals 14 residues. For the CDR3, the DNA is TGTGCCATCAGGGATGGGAAGCGGACCGGGGAGCTGTTTTTT. This translates into CAIRDGKRTGELFF.

This chain connects TRBV5-1 to TRBJ2-7, with 14 bases fitting TRBD2. The length of the CDR3 is 16 residues. Germline V CDR1 and CDR2: SGHRS, YFSETQ. Losses at the gene ends were 4 bases for V and 4 bases for J; bases not matched to a gene: 7. The CDR3 spells CASSLGTSGRIYEQYF. CDR3 in DNA: TGCGCCAGCAGCCTCGGGACTAGCGGGAGAATTTACGAGCAGTACTTC.

The chain employs TRBV4-1 and TRBJ2-1, with a weak D call TRBD1 (5 bases). Trimming shortened V by 1 base and J by 4 bases, and 14 bases separated the two germline ends. This CDR3 is 16 amino acids long. Germline V lookup: CDR1 MGHRA, CDR2 YSYEKL. In nucleotides, the CDR3 is TGCGCCAGCAGCCAAGTGGGGCAGTCCGGTTACAATGAGCAGTTCTTC. This gives the protein CASSQVGQSGYNEQFF.

This chain joins TRBV27 and TRBJ1-1; TRBD1 is a possible D gene (5 bases). There are 14 residues in the CDR3. CDR1 is MNHEY and CDR2 is SMNVEV in the germline V gene (reference sequence). The germline V and J ends were trimmed by 2 bases and 2 bases, with 9 bases remaining between them. The CDR3 nucleotides read TGTGCCAGCAGTTTAAGACAGCCAAACACTGAAGCTTTCTTT. Amino acids: CASSLRQPNTEAFF.

This clone was detected once. The rearrangement joins TRBV11-2 to TRBJ1-1; D gene ambiguous. Trimming took off 5 bases at V and 11 bases at J, with 15 bases between the two ends. The CDR3 runs to 12 residues. Germline V lookup: CDR1 SGHAT, CDR2 FQNNGV. Here the CDR3 DNA reads TGTGCCAGCAGCGAAGGCGGGGTGCGGGCTTTCTTT. Translation: CASSEGGVRAFF.

This chain joins TRBV18 and TRBJ2-1; TRBD2 matches at 7 bases. V gave up 4 bases and J gave up 1 base; unmatched junction bases: 13. Germline CDR1 is KGHSH and CDR2 is LQKENI. There are 18 residues in the CDR3. The CDR3 sequence: CASSQTGTTSGSYNEQFF. The DNA of the CDR3 is TGTGCCAGCTCACAAACCGGGACTACCTCGGGGTCCTACAATGAGCAGTTCTTC.

V usage is TRBV29-1 and J usage is TRBJ2-1; no clear D gene. The CDR3 is made up of 17 amino acids. Trimming took 0 bases from V and 0 from J, leaving 15 bases between them. The germline gives CDR1 SQVTM, CDR2 ANQGSEA. CDR3 nucleotides: TGCAGCGTTGAAGATCAGGTATTGAGCAACTCCTACAATGAGCAGTTCTTC. This codes for CSVEDQVLSNSYNEQFF.

The CDR3 DNA is TGTGCCAGCAGCAAAAGATCGGATGGCTACACCTTC. It translates to CASSKRSDGYTF. The genes are TRBV21-1 and TRBJ1-2. TRBV21-1 is a documented pseudogene. The length of the CDR3 is 12 residues.

The CDR3 sequence is CASSPPGQPSREKLFF. For the CDR3, the DNA is TGTGCCAGCTCACCACCGGGACAGCCCTCACGAGAAAAACTGTTTTTT. The genes are TRBV18 and TRBJ1-4, with 7 bases lining up with TRBD1. From germline, CDR1 is KGHSH and CDR2 LQKENI. With 0 bases clipped from V and 8 bases from J, the junction kept 9 bases outside the gene matches. The CDR3 contains 16 residues.